A selection of T cell receptor beta chains follows, all from one sample in a study of cytomegalovirus exposure and HLA in healthy donors. Profiling relied on immunoSEQ multiplex PCR, and the TCRdb table lists in-frame clones only, not all of them. The data hold tens of thousands of clones, with about 75% observed a single time. Sample: PBMCs. These receptors came from a female donor in good health and CMV-seronegative. CDR3s include the opening cysteine and the closing phenylalanine or tryptophan. Each record gives: V gene, clone size, D gene, J gene, CDR3 DNA, CDR3 protein. The D gene is left open where the match is weak. Clone size is not always given. Where it is, it says once, few, many or a class for expanded clones.

v_gene: TRBV13; abundance: NA; d_gene: NA; j_gene: TRBJ1-3; CDR3nt: TGTGCCAGCAGCCCTACGGTCTCTGGAAACACCATATATTTT; CDR3aa: CASSPTVSGNTIYF
v_gene: TRBV25-1; abundance: NA; d_gene: NA; j_gene: TRBJ1-4; CDR3nt: TGTGCCAGCCCCGGACACCATAATGAAAAACTGTTTTTT; CDR3aa: CASPGHHNEKLFF
v_gene: TRBV5-4; abundance: NA; d_gene: TRBD1; j_gene: TRBJ2-3; CDR3nt: TGTGCCAGCAGCCCCCGCCCGGGACAGGGGGTTGTAGATACGCAGTATTTT; CDR3aa: CASSPRPGQGVVDTQYF
v_gene: TRBV28; abundance: NA; d_gene: NA; j_gene: TRBJ2-4; CDR3nt: TGTGCCAGCACAAACAGGCTAAACATTCAGTACTTC; CDR3aa: CASTNRLNIQYF
v_gene: TRBV27; abundance: NA; d_gene: TRBD2; j_gene: TRBJ2-7; CDR3nt: TGTGCCATCCCCCCGGGCCAACTAGCGGGAGGGCACTACGAGCAGTACTTC; CDR3aa: CAIPPGQLAGGHYEQYF
v_gene: TRBV7-9; abundance: NA; d_gene: TRBD1; j_gene: TRBJ1-2; CDR3nt: TGTGCCAGCAGCTTACCGGTAACAGGGGGCTATGGCTACACCTTC; CDR3aa: CASSLPVTGGYGYTF
v_gene: TRBV6-5; abundance: few; d_gene: NA; j_gene: TRBJ1-1; CDR3nt: TGTGCCAGCAGTGATCTCGGGTCCACTGAAGCTTTCTTT; CDR3aa: CASSDLGSTEAFF
v_gene: TRBV7-9; abundance: NA; d_gene: TRBD1; j_gene: TRBJ2-5; CDR3nt: TGTGCCAGCAGTTCACCATCGGGGACAGGGGCCGTGGCCCAGTACTTC; CDR3aa: CASSSPSGTGAVAQYF
v_gene: TRBV13; abundance: NA; d_gene: NA; j_gene: TRBJ2-5; CDR3nt: TGTGCCAGCAGCTTGAGGGAGTACAAAGAGACCCAGTACTTC; CDR3aa: CASSLREYKETQYF
v_gene: TRBV7-8; abundance: NA; d_gene: TRBD1; j_gene: TRBJ2-7; CDR3nt: TGTGCCAGCAGCTTGGGACAGGCGAGCTCCTACGAGCAGTACTTC; CDR3aa: CASSLGQASSYEQYF
v_gene: TRBV5-1; abundance: NA; d_gene: TRBD2; j_gene: TRBJ2-5; CDR3nt: TGCGCCAGCACCCCGGGACTAGCGGGTCCCGCCGGGGAGACCCAGTACTTC; CDR3aa: CASTPGLAGPAGETQYF
v_gene: TRBV25-1; abundance: NA; d_gene: NA; j_gene: TRBJ1-4; CDR3nt: TGTGCCAGCAGTGAACCCGGGGCCGGGGGAAAACTGTTTTTT; CDR3aa: CASSEPGAGGKLFF
v_gene: TRBV6-1; abundance: NA; d_gene: NA; j_gene: TRBJ2-5; CDR3nt: TGTGCCAGCAGTGAACGCGGGTGGGGTGAGACCCAGTACTTC; CDR3aa: CASSERGWGETQYF
v_gene: TRBV7-9; abundance: NA; d_gene: TRBD2; j_gene: TRBJ2-7; CDR3nt: TGTGCCAGCAGCTTGACGGGAGGGCAGTACGAGCAGTACTTC; CDR3aa: CASSLTGGQYEQYF
v_gene: TRBV7-9; abundance: NA; d_gene: TRBD1; j_gene: TRBJ2-7; CDR3nt: TGTGCCAGCAGCCCCGGGACAGCCAATGGGGCCTACGAGCAGTACTTC; CDR3aa: CASSPGTANGAYEQYF
v_gene: TRBV2; abundance: NA; d_gene: TRBD1; j_gene: TRBJ1-4; CDR3nt: TGTGCCAGTACTACAGGGGAAACTAATGAAAAACTGTTTTTT; CDR3aa: CASTTGETNEKLFF
v_gene: TRBV27; abundance: NA; d_gene: TRBD2; j_gene: TRBJ2-1; CDR3nt: TGTGCCAGCAGTCCCGGACTAGCGGTACCGAATGAGCAGTTCTTC; CDR3aa: CASSPGLAVPNEQFF
v_gene: TRBV7-9; abundance: few; d_gene: TRBD2; j_gene: TRBJ2-7; CDR3nt: TGTGCCAGCAGCTTAGTTAGCGGGAGCTACGAGCAGTACTTC; CDR3aa: CASSLVSGSYEQYF
v_gene: TRBV4-2; abundance: NA; d_gene: TRBD2; j_gene: TRBJ2-2; CDR3nt: TGTGCCAGCAGCCAAAAGGCGAGCGGGGGAGTCGGGGAGCTGTTTTTT; CDR3aa: CASSQKASGGVGELFF
v_gene: TRBV7-9; abundance: NA; d_gene: NA; j_gene: TRBJ2-5; CDR3nt: TGTGCCAGCAGCCGAGTCCAGGGCTCAACAGAGACCCAGTACTTC; CDR3aa: CASSRVQGSTETQYF
v_gene: TRBV28; abundance: once; d_gene: NA; j_gene: TRBJ1-2; CDR3nt: TGTGCCAGCAGTAGGGCCAGGGCGGATGGCTACACCTTC; CDR3aa: CASSRARADGYTF
v_gene: TRBV7-2; abundance: NA; d_gene: NA; j_gene: TRBJ1-5; CDR3nt: TGTGCCAGCAGCTTAAGCGCGGAAGATTATCAGCCCCAGCATTTT; CDR3aa: CASSLSAEDYQPQHF
v_gene: TRBV19; abundance: NA; d_gene: TRBD1; j_gene: TRBJ2-7; CDR3nt: TGTGCCAGTAGTTCTTGGGACAGTTGGTACGAGCAGTACTTC; CDR3aa: CASSSWDSWYEQYF
v_gene: TRBV28; abundance: NA; d_gene: TRBD1; j_gene: TRBJ2-7; CDR3nt: TGTGCCAGCCTAACGCGACAGGGCCGCTCCGAGCAGTACTTC; CDR3aa: CASLTRQGRSEQYF
v_gene: TRBV5-1; abundance: NA; d_gene: TRBD2; j_gene: TRBJ2-1; CDR3nt: TGCGCCAGCAGCTTGAGTCTAGCGGGAGCGGATGAGCAGTTCTTC; CDR3aa: CASSLSLAGADEQFF
v_gene: TRBV2; abundance: few; d_gene: NA; j_gene: TRBJ1-2; CDR3nt: TGTGCCAGCAAAGTACAGGTCCATGGCTACACCTTC; CDR3aa: CASKVQVHGYTF
v_gene: TRBV6-5; abundance: NA; d_gene: NA; j_gene: TRBJ2-2; CDR3nt: TGTGCCAGCAGTTACGCAGGCGTGGAGCTGTTTTTT; CDR3aa: CASSYAGVELFF
v_gene: TRBV2; abundance: NA; d_gene: NA; j_gene: TRBJ2-1; CDR3nt: TGTGCCAGCAGTCAGGGTTGGAATGAGCAGTTCTTC; CDR3aa: CASSQGWNEQFF
v_gene: TRBV7-9; abundance: NA; d_gene: NA; j_gene: TRBJ2-7; CDR3nt: TGTGCCAGCAGCTCAACCGGGACTGGCGCGTACGAGCAGTACTTC; CDR3aa: CASSSTGTGAYEQYF
v_gene: TRBV28; abundance: NA; d_gene: NA; j_gene: TRBJ1-2; CDR3nt: TGTGCCAGCAGTTTATCCGGCGGGGAGGGAGATGGCTACACCTTC; CDR3aa: CASSLSGGEGDGYTF
v_gene: TRBV27; abundance: NA; d_gene: TRBD2; j_gene: TRBJ2-2; CDR3nt: TGTGCCAGCAGGGCGGGAGATCGCACCGGGGAGCTGTTTTTT; CDR3aa: CASRAGDRTGELFF
v_gene: TRBV7-9; abundance: NA; d_gene: NA; j_gene: TRBJ1-4; CDR3nt: TGTGCCAGCAGCCCCCTACTAGGAATAAATGAAAAACTGTTTTTT; CDR3aa: CASSPLLGINEKLFF
v_gene: TRBV6-1; abundance: once; d_gene: NA; j_gene: TRBJ2-2; CDR3nt: TGTGCCAGCAAGAACAGGGCGGACACCGGGGAGCTGTTTTTT; CDR3aa: CASKNRADTGELFF
v_gene: TRBV10-3; abundance: NA; d_gene: TRBD1; j_gene: TRBJ1-1; CDR3nt: TGTGCCATCAGGGGGGAACAGGGGGCGCACACTGAAGCTTTCTTT; CDR3aa: CAIRGEQGAHTEAFF
v_gene: TRBV4-3; abundance: NA; d_gene: NA; j_gene: TRBJ2-3; CDR3nt: TGCGCCAGCAGCCAAGGTGGAGCAAACACGCAGTATTTT; CDR3aa: CASSQGGANTQYF
v_gene: TRBV2; abundance: few; d_gene: TRBD1; j_gene: TRBJ1-5; CDR3nt: TGTGCCAGGGGACAGGGGGCCTTCATTAATCAGCCCCAGCATTTT; CDR3aa: CARGQGAFINQPQHF
v_gene: TRBV6-5; abundance: NA; d_gene: NA; j_gene: TRBJ2-5; CDR3nt: TGTGCCAGCAGTTTTTTCACAGGGCGAGAGACCCAGTACTTC; CDR3aa: CASSFFTGRETQYF
v_gene: TRBV6-5; abundance: NA; d_gene: TRBD1; j_gene: TRBJ1-2; CDR3nt: TGTGCCAGCAGTTACCGGGACAGAAACTATGGCTACACCTTC; CDR3aa: CASSYRDRNYGYTF
v_gene: TRBV11-2; abundance: NA; d_gene: TRBD2; j_gene: TRBJ2-3; CDR3nt: TGTGCCAGCAGCTTAGCTGGAGCGGGAAGCACAGATACGCAGTATTTT; CDR3aa: CASSLAGAGSTDTQYF
v_gene: TRBV9; abundance: NA; d_gene: TRBD2; j_gene: TRBJ2-7; CDR3nt: TGTGCCAGCAGCGCGGGGATTGGGGAGGGAGCGAAAGACGAGCAGTACTTC; CDR3aa: CASSAGIGEGAKDEQYF
v_gene: TRBV7-2; abundance: NA; d_gene: NA; j_gene: TRBJ2-7; CDR3nt: TGTGCCAGCAGGGAGGCGAGCTCCTACGAGCAGTACTTC; CDR3aa: CASREASSYEQYF
v_gene: TRBV5-1; abundance: NA; d_gene: TRBD1; j_gene: TRBJ2-7; CDR3nt: TGCGCCAGCAGCTTGGTCCAGGGGGAGTACTACGAGCAGTACTTC; CDR3aa: CASSLVQGEYYEQYF
v_gene: TRBV5-6; abundance: NA; d_gene: NA; j_gene: TRBJ2-2; CDR3nt: TGTGCCAGCACGGGGGCGGGAGTGCAGGACGGGGAGCTGTTTTTT; CDR3aa: CASTGAGVQDGELFF
v_gene: TRBV10-3; abundance: NA; d_gene: NA; j_gene: TRBJ1-1; CDR3nt: TGTGCCATCAGCAAAGGATACGGAGACACTGAAGCTTTCTTT; CDR3aa: CAISKGYGDTEAFF
v_gene: TRBV18; abundance: NA; d_gene: NA; j_gene: TRBJ2-1; CDR3nt: TGTGCCAGCTCACCACGGACAGGAGGGAATGAGCAGTTCTTC; CDR3aa: CASSPRTGGNEQFF
v_gene: TRBV2; abundance: NA; d_gene: NA; j_gene: TRBJ2-1; CDR3nt: TGTGCCAGCAGTGTGTTCAGCTACAATGAGCAGTTCTTC; CDR3aa: CASSVFSYNEQFF
v_gene: TRBV5-8; abundance: NA; d_gene: TRBD1; j_gene: TRBJ1-1; CDR3nt: TGTGCCAGCAGACCGGACAGGTTTACTGAAGCTTTCTTT; CDR3aa: CASRPDRFTEAFF
v_gene: TRBV7-2; abundance: once; d_gene: NA; j_gene: TRBJ1-2; CDR3nt: TGTGCCAGCAGCCCGCAGACAGGAGTTGTTTTGTATGGCTACACCTTC; CDR3aa: CASSPQTGVVLYGYTF
v_gene: TRBV19; abundance: NA; d_gene: NA; j_gene: TRBJ1-5; CDR3nt: TGTGCCAGTACCGGGACATTCAATCAGCCCCAGCATTTT; CDR3aa: CASTGTFNQPQHF
v_gene: TRBV25-1; abundance: NA; d_gene: TRBD1; j_gene: TRBJ2-3; CDR3nt: TGTGCCAGCAGTGGGGACAGGGAAGGGGCGTCAGATACGCAGTATTTT; CDR3aa: CASSGDREGASDTQYF
v_gene: TRBV19; abundance: NA; d_gene: TRBD2; j_gene: TRBJ2-3; CDR3nt: TGTGCCAGTAGTATACTAGCGGCCACAGATACGCAGTATTTT; CDR3aa: CASSILAATDTQYF
v_gene: TRBV5-1; abundance: NA; d_gene: TRBD1; j_gene: TRBJ1-3; CDR3nt: TGCGCCAGCAGCCCGCATGGGACAGGAAGATTATTTATGGGACCTGGAAACACCATATATTTT; CDR3aa: CASSPHGTGRLFMGPGNTIYF
v_gene: TRBV6-5; abundance: once; d_gene: NA; j_gene: TRBJ1-1; CDR3nt: TGTGCCAGCAGTTACGATCGGGGGGGTGAAGCTTTCTTT; CDR3aa: CASSYDRGGEAFF
v_gene: TRBV4-1; abundance: NA; d_gene: NA; j_gene: TRBJ2-5; CDR3nt: TGCGCCAGCAGCCAAGATGTTTCAGGGGCCAGACCCCAAGAGACCCAGTACTTC; CDR3aa: CASSQDVSGARPQETQYF
v_gene: TRBV5-6; abundance: NA; d_gene: TRBD2; j_gene: TRBJ2-1; CDR3nt: TGTGTCAGCAGCGCATCTTCTAGCGGAGGAAGGCTCAATGAGCAGTTCTTC; CDR3aa: CVSSASSSGGRLNEQFF
v_gene: TRBV2; abundance: once; d_gene: NA; j_gene: TRBJ1-1; CDR3nt: TGTGCCAGCAGTTTAACTGCAGGCCTAGGCGGGAGAGCTTTCTTT; CDR3aa: CASSLTAGLGGRAFF
v_gene: TRBV29-1; abundance: NA; d_gene: NA; j_gene: TRBJ2-3; CDR3nt: TGCAGCGTTCCCACAGACACAGATACGCAGTATTTT; CDR3aa: CSVPTDTDTQYF